These 28 T cell receptor beta chains share one sample of origin, sequenced in a study of breast tumors, draining lymph nodes, adjacent tissues. In TCRdb, the multiplex PCR reads were re-called with MiXCR into one record per CDR3 protein. The table includes about 63,000 distinct CDR3 sequences, 57% detected once. The sequenced sample was breast tumor tissue. These receptors all come from a female donor with breast cancer. Some clones in this sample may be carry-over from other donors' samples.

CDR3 sequence reads: CSARKQGYGSGANVLTF. The CDR3 bases are TGCAGTGCTAGAAAACAGGGGTACGGCTCTGGGGCCAACGTCCTGACTTTC. This chain uses TRBV20-1 with TRBJ2-6; 7 nucleotides align to TRBD1. This CDR3 is built from 17 residues. The germline V gene has CDR1 DFQATT and CDR2 SNEGSKA (reference sequence). J was trimmed by 0 bases and V by 2 bases; bases with no gene match: 7.

The chain is built from TRBV25-1 and TRBJ2-5; 7 bases map to TRBD2. In germline, CDR1 is MGHDK, CDR2 SYGVNS. The CDR3 consists of 13 residues. Here the CDR3 reads CARATSEAETQYF. For the CDR3, the DNA is TGTGCTAGAGCTACTAGCGAGGCGGAGACCCAGTACTTC. Full variable domain (remainder filled in from reference TRBV25-1 and TRBJ2-5): EADIYQTPRYLVIGTGKKITLECSQTMGHDKMYWYQQDPGMELHLIHYSYGVNSTEKGDLSSESTVSRIRTEHFPLTLESARPSHTSQYLCARATSEAETQYFGPGTRLLVL.

This chain connects TRBV5-1 to TRBJ2-1, with 10 bases matching TRBD2. Germline lookup yields CDR1 SGHRS and CDR2 YFSETQ. Unmatched junction bases numbered 13, after V lost 1 base and J lost 9 bases. The CDR3 runs to 17 residues. The CDR3 sequence is CASSLFSGRAGGGEQFF. The DNA of the CDR3 is TGCGCCAGCAGCTTGTTCAGCGGGAGGGCCGGGGGGGGTGAGCAGTTCTTC.

The chain recombines TRBV7-6 with TRBJ1-4; 10 nucleotides line up with TRBD1. This CDR3 contains 17 residues. The junction had 10 bases not matched to a gene; V was cut back by 1 base and J by 8 bases. Germline-derived CDR1 and CDR2 are SGHVS and FNYEAQ. CDR3 in DNA: TGTGCCAGCAGCTTAGAACCGGGACAGGGGTGGGACGAAAAACTGTTTTTT. Amino acids: CASSLEPGQGWDEKLFF. The full variable domain, completed using reference TRBV7-6 and TRBJ1-4, is GAGVSQSPRYKVTKRGQDVALRCDPISGHVSLYWYRQALGQGPEFLTYFNYEAQQDKSGLPNDRFSAERPEGSISTLTIQRTEQRDSAMYRCASSLEPGQGWDEKLFFGSGTQLSVL.

Comment on this clonotype: Its ends do not fully match the called genes, so a read error is possible. The chain's CDR3 is CSASRDSSSSEQYF. CDR3 coding DNA: TGCAGTGCTAGCCGTGACTCAAGCTCCTCCGAGCAGTACTTC. The genes are TRBV20-1 and TRBJ2-7, with D unresolved. The CDR3 runs 14 residues. Looked up from germline, CDR1 is DFQATT and CDR2 is SNEGSKA (reference sequence).

For this clonotype: Compared with germline, one end of the junction differs, possibly owing to a read error. V gene TRBV19 combines with J gene TRBJ2-5, with TRBD2 matching 9 bases. The CDR3 runs 17 residues. Germline V lookup: CDR1 LNHDA, CDR2 SQIVND (reference sequence). The CDR3 DNA sequence: TGTGCCAGTAGTATAGACCCAGGAGCGGGGGGCACAGATACGCAGTCCTTC. Its translation is CASSIDPGAGGTDTQSF.

A few counts support this clonotype. The chain carries TRBV20-1 and TRBJ2-7; 10 nucleotides agree with TRBD2. Germline V CDR1 and CDR2: DFQATT, SNEGSKA (reference sequence). V trimming: 0 bases; J trimming: 1 base; junction bases outside the gene matches: 9. The CDR3 contains 17 residues. CDR3 in amino acids: CSARDSRTSGWSYEQYF. CDR3 coding DNA: TGCAGTGCTAGAGATTCCAGGACTAGCGGTTGGTCCTACGAGCAGTACTTC.

CDR3 coding DNA: TGTGCCAGCACCGCCGGGACAGACTCCTACGAGCAGTACTTC. As protein: CASTAGTDSYEQYF. The chain employs TRBV7-2 and TRBJ2-7, with 7 bases matching TRBD1. Germline assignment: CDR1 SGHTA and CDR2 FQGNSA. The CDR3 totals 14 residues. V shed 7 bases, J shed 0 bases, and the junction held 6 bases outside the gene matches.

This clonotype occurred once. The V gene is TRBV4-2, the J gene TRBJ2-7; 7 bases are shared with TRBD2. V gave up 1 base and J gave up 2 bases; unmatched junction bases: 5. This CDR3 is built from 15 residues. In germline, CDR1 is LGHNA, CDR2 YNFKEQ. Here the CDR3 reads CASSQALAETYEQYF. CDR3 sequence (DNA): TGTGCCAGCAGCCAAGCCCTAGCGGAAACCTACGAGCAGTACTTC.

The rearrangement uses TRBV20-1 and TRBJ2-7; 9 positions agree with TRBD2. CDR1 is DFQATT, CDR2 SNEGSKA, per germline (reference sequence). The V segment lost 3 bases and the J segment 5 bases; nucleotides outside the gene matches: 8. The length of the CDR3 is 14 residues. DNA of the CDR3: TGCAGTGCTAGGATGGCTAGCGGGGTAAACGAGCAGTACTTC. Protein: CSARMASGVNEQYF.

As regards this clonotype: Lacking the conserved final phenylalanine or tryptophan, this CDR3 likely reflects a read error. The rearrangement uses TRBV19 and TRBJ2-1; TRBD2 matches 14 bases. This CDR3 has 16 residues. V shed 5 bases and J 2 bases; nucleotides not matched to a gene: 2. Germline CDR1 reads LNHDA; CDR2 reads SQIVND (reference sequence). CDR3 bases: TGTGCCAGTAGTCCGGGACTAGCGGGAGCCTACAATGAGCAGTTCAGA. Protein product: CASSPGLAGAYNEQFR.

J is TRBJ2-3 and V is TRBV7-3, with 9 bases lining up with TRBD1. V lost 4 bases, J lost 1 base, and 12 bases stayed unmatched. The CDR3 has 18 residues. Germline V gene lookup returns CDR1 SGHTA and CDR2 FQGTGA. CDR3 loop: CASSSGTGSVRGTDTQYF. Written as DNA, the CDR3 is TGTGCCAGCAGCTCCGGGACAGGGTCCGTACGTGGCACAGATACGCAGTATTTT. The complete variable domain, with remaining parts taken from reference TRBV7-3 and TRBJ2-3, reads GAGVSQTPSNKVTEKGKYVELRCDPISGHTALYWYRQSLGQGPEFLIYFQGTGAADDSGLPNDRFFAVRPEGSVSTLKIQRTERGDSAVYLCASSSGTGSVRGTDTQYFGPGTRLTVL.

The J gene is TRBJ2-1, the V gene TRBV11-3, with 8 bases aligning to TRBD2. The trim removed 3 bases at V and 12 bases at J, leaving 10 bases unmatched. The germline CDR1 and CDR2 sequences are SGHNT and YENEEA. The CDR3 contains 14 residues. This CDR3 is CASSFGGGTDTQFF. CDR3 bases: TGTGCCAGCAGCTTCGGGGGGGGAACAGATACGCAGTTCTTC.

This clonotype came up many times. The chain is built from TRBV9 and TRBJ2-7, with D perhaps matching TRBD1 (5 bases). Trimming removed 4 bases at V and 2 bases at J, with 10 bases between. This CDR3 comprises 13 residues. Germline CDR1 reads SGDLS; CDR2 reads YYNGEE. CDR3 nucleotide sequence: TGTGCCAGCAGCCCCCAAGGGGCCTACGAGCAGTACTTC. Its protein product is CASSPQGAYEQYF.

This clonotype was observed many times. The chain carries TRBV28 and TRBJ1-2; TRBD1 might be the D (6 bases). Trimming shortened V by 2 bases and J by 0 bases, and 10 bases separated the two germline ends. Per germline, CDR1 MDHEN and CDR2 SYDVKM. The CDR3 length is 15 residues. CDR3 nucleotides: TGTGCCAGCAGTTTAGGCGACAGGTCTAACTATGGCTACACCTTC. The encoded protein is CASSLGDRSNYGYTF.

The chain uses TRBV20-1 and TRBJ1-2; weak D call: TRBD1 (5 bases). The V gene lost 3 bases and the J gene lost 7 bases, with 12 bases spanning the gap. This CDR3 is built from 12 residues. Germline V gene sequence: CDR1 DFQATT, CDR2 SNEGSKA (reference sequence). The CDR3 reads CSASIRGGGYTF. For the CDR3, the DNA is TGCAGTGCTAGTATAAGGGGAGGTGGCTACACCTTC.

Details on this clonotype: One end of the junction does not line up with germline, which may come from a read error. The chain has TRBV15 and TRBJ2-3; a weak D match, TRBD1 (5 bases). The CDR3 extends over 15 amino acids. CDR1 and CDR2 from the germline V gene are LNHNV and YYDKDF (reference sequence). This chain's CDR3 is CASSSPQNSTDTQYF. CDR3 nucleotides: TGTGCCAGCAGTTCCCCTCAAAACTCGACAGATACGCAGTACTTT.

The sample holds many counts of this clonotype. The V call is TRBV20-1, the J call TRBJ2-1; maybe TRBD2 (5 bases). The germline V gene encodes CDR1 DFQATT and CDR2 SNEGSKA (reference sequence). The V end lost 0 bases, the J end lost 5 bases, and 11 bases lay between the germline ends. The CDR3 contains 14 residues. CDR3: CSARDWLANNEQFF. The CDR3 DNA follows: TGCAGTGCTAGAGACTGGCTAGCCAACAATGAGCAGTTCTTC.

This chain uses TRBV2 with TRBJ2-2; 8 nucleotides match TRBD2. Germline V gene sequence: CDR1 SNHLY, CDR2 FYNNEI. The junction had 4 bases not matched to a gene; V was cut back by 6 bases and J by 4 bases. The CDR3 totals 14 residues. CDR3 sequence reads: CASRGLVGTGELFF. In DNA form, the CDR3 reads TGTGCCAGCAGGGGACTAGTGGGCACCGGGGAGCTGTTTTTT.

With regard to this clonotype: The DNA is left out, because the CDR3 cannot be placed on it with certainty; the CDR3 is given as TCRdb lists it. The V gene is TRBV2, the J gene TRBJ2-3; the tabulated D call, TRBD1, remains unverified against the DNA. Ends included, the CDR3 has 23 residues. Germline CDR1 reads SNHLY; CDR2 reads FYNNEI. The CDR3 sequence is CASSLDSSFYICSAPGGGDTQYF.

By share of the sample, this clonotype is medium-sized. The chain employs TRBV11-2 and TRBJ2-5; the match to TRBD2 covers 9 bases. The V gene end was trimmed by 1 base and the J gene end by 2 bases; junction bases not matched to a gene: 11. From germline, CDR1 is SGHAT and CDR2 FQNNGV. The CDR3 has 18 residues. CDR3 region: CASSLVGSGLAGQETQYF. CDR3 DNA sequence: TGTGCCAGCAGCTTAGTCGGGAGTGGGCTAGCGGGACAAGAGACCCAGTACTTC.

The chain has TRBV12-3 or TRBV12-4 and TRBJ2-1; 8 bases agree with TRBD2. The CDR3 extends over 15 amino acids. V shed 3 bases and J 8 bases; nucleotides not matched to a gene: 9. The CDR3, as DNA: TGTGCCAGCAGTTTCTTGCGGGGGGTAAACGATGAGCAGTTCTTC. The encoded protein is CASSFLRGVNDEQFF.

The rearrangement joins TRBV7-2 to TRBJ1-6; no firm D call. Germline-derived CDR1 and CDR2 are SGHTA and FQGNSA. The V and J ends lost 4 bases and 13 bases respectively, with 17 bases between them. CDR3 length: 14 amino acids. In DNA, the CDR3 is TGTGCCAGCAGCTCACAAGGCGGAGGTTCGCCCCTCCACTTT. This gives the protein CASSSQGGGSPLHF.

This chain connects TRBV29-1 to TRBJ1-2; D gene unclear. CDR1 is SQVTM and CDR2 is ANQGSEA in the germline V gene. There are 12 residues in the CDR3. The germline V and J ends were trimmed by 6 bases and 4 bases, with 12 bases remaining between them. DNA of the CDR3: TGCAGCGTAGACCTTGGAACCTATGGCTACACCTTC. Protein sequence: CSVDLGTYGYTF.

The chain combines TRBV19 with TRBJ2-3; a weak D match, TRBD1 (5 bases). Germline CDR1 and CDR2: LNHDA and SQIVND (reference sequence). V gave up 5 bases and J gave up 8 bases, with 14 bases separating them. This CDR3 comprises 13 residues. For the CDR3, the DNA is TGTGCCAGTAGTGCGTCGGCCCAGGGTACGCAGTATTTT. Its translation: CASSASAQGTQYF. Complete variable domain (other parts from reference TRBV19 and TRBJ2-3): DGGITQSPKYLFRKEGQNVTLSCEQNLNHDAMYWYRQDPGQGLRLIYYSQIVNDFQKGDIAEGYSVSREKKESFPLTVTSAQKNPTAFYLCASSASAQGTQYFGPGTRLTVL.

This clonotype came up many times. This chain uses TRBV4-1 with TRBJ1-2; TRBD1 matches at 8 bases. With 2 bases clipped from V and 0 bases from J, the junction kept 14 bases outside the gene matches. This CDR3 spans 19 amino acids. Germline lookup yields CDR1 MGHRA and CDR2 YSYEKL. The CDR3 spells CASSQPIIFGTGPNYGYTF. Here the CDR3 DNA reads TGCGCCAGCAGCCAACCTATAATCTTCGGGACAGGTCCTAACTATGGCTACACCTTC.

This chain uses TRBV12-3 or TRBV12-4 with TRBJ1-6; D is ambiguous. Trimming left V 7 bases short and J 9 bases short, with 16 bases between. The CDR3 is 14 residues long. Written as DNA, the CDR3 is TGTGCCAGCACCCTGGGTGATGCTGGTTCACCCCTCCACTTT. Amino acids: CASTLGDAGSPLHF.

J is TRBJ2-3 and V is TRBV7-6; perhaps D is TRBD1 or TRBD2 (6 bases each). V was shortened by 5 bases and J by 4 bases, with 13 bases between the two germline ends. Germline CDR1 reads SGHVS; CDR2 reads FNYEAQ. The CDR3 consists of 14 residues. The CDR3 nucleotides read TGTGCCAGCAGCCCGGGGGCCAGGGCAGATACGCAGTATTTT. Translation gives CASSPGARADTQYF. Variable domain in full (rest from reference TRBV7-6 and TRBJ2-3): GAGVSQSPRYKVTKRGQDVALRCDPISGHVSLYWYRQALGQGPEFLTYFNYEAQQDKSGLPNDRFSAERPEGSISTLTIQRTEQRDSAMYRCASSPGARADTQYFGPGTRLTVL.